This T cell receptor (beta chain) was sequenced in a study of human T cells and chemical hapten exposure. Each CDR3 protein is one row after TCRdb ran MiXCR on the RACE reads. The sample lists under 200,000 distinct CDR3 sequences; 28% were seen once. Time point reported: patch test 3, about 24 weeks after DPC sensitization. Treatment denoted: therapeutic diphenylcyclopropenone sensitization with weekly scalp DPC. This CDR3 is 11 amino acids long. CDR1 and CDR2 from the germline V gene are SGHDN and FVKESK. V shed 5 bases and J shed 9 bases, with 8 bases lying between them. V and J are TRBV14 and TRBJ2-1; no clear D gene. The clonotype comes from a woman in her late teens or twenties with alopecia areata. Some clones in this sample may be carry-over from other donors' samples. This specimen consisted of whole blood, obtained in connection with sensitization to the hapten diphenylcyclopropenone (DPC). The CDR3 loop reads CASSTLSEQFF. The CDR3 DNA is TGTGCCAGCAGCACCTTAAGTGAGCAGTTCTTC.